The 18 T cell receptor beta chains below were found in one sample sequenced in a study of blood T cell repertoires in COVID-19. Generated by immunoSEQ multiplex PCR, the TCRdb table keeps only in-frame clones and is missing some. This table holds about 170,000 clones, roughly 80% found once. The material sequenced was peripheral blood. These receptor sequences come from a man aged 18-30 years with active or convalescent COVID-19.

The chain carries TRBV4-2 and TRBJ1-6; 9 nucleotides agree with TRBD1. The CDR3 covers 17 residues. The trim removed 1 base at V and 3 bases at J, leaving 4 bases unmatched. CDR1 and CDR2 from the germline V gene are LGHNA and YNFKEQ. The chain's CDR3 is CASSQGGTGNYNSPLHF. The CDR3 nucleotides are TGTGCCAGCAGCCAAGGCGGGACAGGGAACTATAATTCACCCCTCCACTTT.

V and J are TRBV15 and TRBJ2-7, with a weak D call TRBD2 (6 bases). Germline V gene sequence: CDR1 LNHNV, CDR2 YYDKDF (reference sequence). The CDR3 sequence is 14 residues long. Trimming took 0 bases from V and 2 from J, leaving 8 bases between them. CDR3 in DNA: TGTGCCACCAGCAGAGATTGGGGGGCCTACGAGCAGTACTTC. Translated, it gives CATSRDWGAYEQYF.

This clone appeared once. The V call is TRBV12-5, the J call TRBJ2-2, with 8 bases that match TRBD1. V lost 3 bases and J lost 3; bases outside the gene matches: 3. Looked up from germline, CDR1 is LGHNT and CDR2 is FRNRAP. The CDR3 totals 15 residues. CDR3: CASGLGQGHTGELFF. DNA for the CDR3: TGTGCTAGTGGTTTAGGACAGGGTCACACCGGGGAGCTGTTTTTT.

This rearrangement joins TRBV19 to TRBJ1-1; D is unresolved. CDR3 length: 16 amino acids. Germline V gives CDR1 LNHDA, CDR2 SQIVND (reference sequence). Trimming left V 6 bases short and J 0 bases short, with 17 bases between. CDR3 coding DNA: TGTGCCAGTAGCCCTTATCTTCGAGGGATGAACACTGAAGCTTTCTTT. Translating it yields CASSPYLRGMNTEAFF.

The chain employs TRBV10-2 and TRBJ1-6, with D possibly TRBD1 on 6 matching bases. This CDR3 has 15 residues. V lost 6 bases to trimming and J lost 0 bases, with 9 bases between them. Per germline, CDR1 WSHSY and CDR2 SAAADI. CDR3 amino acids: CASREGGSYNSPLHF. In nucleotides, the CDR3 is TGCGCCAGCAGAGAAGGGGGCTCCTATAATTCACCCCTCCACTTT.

The genes are TRBV5-1 and TRBJ1-1; maybe TRBD1 (6 bases). The germline V gene has CDR1 SGHRS and CDR2 YFSETQ. The CDR3 is 13 amino acids. V lost 4 bases and J 3 bases, leaving 10 bases between the germline ends. The CDR3 protein is CASSPQGDTEAFF. As DNA, the CDR3 is TGCGCCAGCAGCCCACAGGGAGACACTGAAGCTTTCTTT.

The chain uses TRBV7-9 and TRBJ1-1; 8 bases align to TRBD1. The V gene end was trimmed by 5 bases and the J gene end by 5 bases; junction bases not matched to a gene: 7. The CDR3 contains 14 residues. From germline, CDR1 is SEHNR and CDR2 FQNEAQ (reference sequence). CDR3 residues: CASSTGGLTTEAFF. CDR3 DNA sequence: TGTGCCAGCAGCACAGGGGGATTGACGACTGAAGCTTTCTTT.

This chain connects TRBV15 to TRBJ2-7, with D perhaps TRBD2 (5 bases). Trimming shortened V by 2 bases and J by 5 bases, and 16 bases separated the two germline ends. CDR1 and CDR2 (germline): LNHNV, YYDKDF (reference sequence). The CDR3 contains 15 residues. CDR3: CATSRMRGLRNEQYF. The DNA for the CDR3 is TGTGCCACCAGCAGAATGCGCGGGCTTAGGAACGAGCAGTACTTC.

The CDR3 spells CASSLGQVYEQYF. In DNA form, the CDR3 reads TGTGCCAGCAGCTTAGGACAGGTCTACGAGCAGTACTTC. V gene TRBV7-8 combines with J gene TRBJ2-7, with D possibly being TRBD1 (6 bases). Trimming took 1 base from V and 3 from J, leaving 7 bases between them. The CDR3 is made up of 13 amino acids. In germline, CDR1 is SGHVS, CDR2 FQNEAQ.

V gene TRBV5-4 combines with J gene TRBJ1-2; 9 bases match TRBD1. The germline V gene encodes CDR1 SGHNT and CDR2 YYREEE (reference sequence). The CDR3 has 14 amino acids. V gave up 2 bases and J gave up 5 bases; unmatched junction bases: 4. The DNA for the CDR3 is TGTGCCAGCAGCTTCGACAGGGGGGAATATGGCTACACCTTC. Its translation: CASSFDRGEYGYTF.

CDR3 region: CASSYLRQSGANVLTF. Written as DNA, the CDR3 is TGTGCCAGCAGCTATCTCAGACAGTCTGGGGCCAACGTCCTGACTTTC. The rearrangement links TRBV5-4 to TRBJ2-6, with D possibly matching TRBD1 (5 bases). Trimming stripped 3 bases from V and 1 base from J, with 11 bases between. Germline V lookup: CDR1 SGHNT, CDR2 YYREEE (reference sequence). The CDR3 consists of 16 residues.

This chain uses TRBV5-1 with TRBJ1-1; possibly TRBD1 for D (6 bases). The ends were cut back, 2 bases at V and 1 base at J, with 18 bases in the middle. The germline V gene has CDR1 SGHRS and CDR2 YFSETQ. This CDR3 has 17 residues. CDR3 sequence reads: CASSLGQSGFSNTEAFF. In nucleotides, the CDR3 is TGCGCCAGCAGCTTAGGACAGTCAGGCTTTTCGAACACTGAAGCTTTCTTT.

V usage is TRBV2 and J usage is TRBJ2-5, with D perhaps TRBD2 (7 bases). Germline lookup yields CDR1 SNHLY and CDR2 FYNNEI. V dropped 2 bases and J dropped 9 bases, with 13 bases sitting between them. This CDR3 comprises 13 residues. The CDR3 bases are TGTGCCAGCAGTGAAAGGGGGGGCGGTTCCCAGTACTTC. This encodes CASSERGGGSQYF.

This chain joins TRBV5-1 and TRBJ1-6, with a possible D match to TRBD1 (5 bases). Germline V gene data show CDR1 as SGHRS and CDR2 as YFSETQ. V was clipped by 0 bases and J by 9 bases, with 19 bases between them. The CDR3 loop spans 17 amino acids. The CDR3: CASSLDMDNHGLSPLHF. The CDR3 DNA reads TGCGCCAGCAGCTTGGACATGGACAACCATGGGCTTTCACCCCTCCACTTT.

The chain employs TRBV9 and TRBJ2-1, with 7 bases that match TRBD1. Germline CDR1 is SGDLS and CDR2 is YYNGEE. With 1 base clipped from V and 2 bases from J, the junction kept 12 bases outside the gene matches. This CDR3 spans 18 amino acids. The CDR3 sequence is CASSVRTGTQGAYNEQFF. The CDR3 nucleotides read TGTGCCAGCAGCGTAAGAACCGGGACCCAGGGGGCCTACAATGAGCAGTTCTTC.

J is TRBJ1-1 and V is TRBV7-2; D is possibly TRBD1 (6 bases). This CDR3 contains 15 residues. With 1 base removed from V and 1 base from J, the gap between germline ends came to 10 bases. Germline V CDR1 and CDR2: SGHTA, FQGNSA. CDR3 region: CASSLGGRGNTEAFF. DNA for the CDR3: TGTGCCAGCAGCTTAGGAGGCAGGGGGAACACTGAAGCTTTCTTT.

This sequence joins TRBV5-1 and TRBJ1-6; 8 bases line up with TRBD1. Germline CDR1 SGHRS, CDR2 YFSETQ. With V trimmed by 4 bases and J by 6 bases, 6 bases remained unmatched. CDR3 length: 15 amino acids. The CDR3 bases are TGCGCCAGCAGCCCGGGGACAGGAGGTAATTCACCCCTCCACTTT. Protein sequence: CASSPGTGGNSPLHF.

The CDR3 here is CRLPKVQIEQYF. The CDR3 DNA sequence: TGCAGACTCCCGAAGGTACAGATCGAGCAGTACTTC. The rearrangement joins TRBV29-1 to TRBJ2-7; D is undetermined. There are 12 residues in the CDR3. Germline V gene lookup returns CDR1 SQVTM and CDR2 ANQGSEA.